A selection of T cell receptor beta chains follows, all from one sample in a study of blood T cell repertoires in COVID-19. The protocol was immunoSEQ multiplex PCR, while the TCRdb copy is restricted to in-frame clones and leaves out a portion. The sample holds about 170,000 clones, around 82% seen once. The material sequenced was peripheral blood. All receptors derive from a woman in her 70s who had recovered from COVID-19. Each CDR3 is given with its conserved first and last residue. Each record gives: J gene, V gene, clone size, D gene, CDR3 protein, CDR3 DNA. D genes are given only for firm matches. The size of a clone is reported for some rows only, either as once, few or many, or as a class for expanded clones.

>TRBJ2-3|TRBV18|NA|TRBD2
CASSRGLAGTDTQYF
TGTGCCAGCTCACGGGGACTAGCGGGCACAGATACGCAGTATTTT
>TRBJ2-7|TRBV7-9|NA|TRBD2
CASSSTGGTTYEQYF
TGTGCCAGCAGCTCAACGGGGGGAACTACCTACGAGCAGTACTTC
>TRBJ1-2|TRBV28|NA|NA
CASTPRQVYGYTF
TGTGCCAGCACCCCCAGACAGGTCTATGGCTACACCTTC
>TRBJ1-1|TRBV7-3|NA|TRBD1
CASSRQGGKTEAFF
TGTGCCAGCAGCCGACAGGGCGGGAAGACTGAAGCTTTCTTT
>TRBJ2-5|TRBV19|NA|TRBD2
CASSIRAGGGETQYF
TGTGCCAGTAGTATCAGGGCCGGCGGGGGGGAGACCCAGTACTTC
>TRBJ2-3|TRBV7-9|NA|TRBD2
CASSPRVAGETQYF
TGTGCCAGCAGCCCCAGGGTAGCGGGAGAGACGCAGTATTTT
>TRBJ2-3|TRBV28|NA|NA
CASSRGAGADTQYF
TGTGCCAGCAGCCGGGGGGCCGGGGCAGATACGCAGTATTTT
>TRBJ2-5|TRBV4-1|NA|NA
CASSQGHSGETQYF
TGCGCCAGCAGCCAAGGGCATTCGGGGGAGACCCAGTACTTC
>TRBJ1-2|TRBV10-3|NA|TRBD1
CATRGTANNYGYTF
TGTGCCACCAGGGGGACAGCCAATAACTATGGCTACACCTTC
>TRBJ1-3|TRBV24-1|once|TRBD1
CATSDGDRTGNTIYF
TGTGCCACCAGTGATGGGGACAGAACTGGAAACACCATATATTTT
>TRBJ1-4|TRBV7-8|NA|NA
CASSLGANEKLFF
TGTGCCAGCAGCTTAGGAGCTAATGAAAAACTGTTTTTT
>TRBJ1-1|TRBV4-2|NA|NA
CASSGGGNTEAFF
TGTGCCAGCAGCGGGGGGGGGAACACTGAAGCTTTCTTT
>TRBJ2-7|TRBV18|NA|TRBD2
CASSTSSGSRYEQYF
TGTGCCAGCTCAACCTCTAGCGGGAGTCGATACGAGCAGTACTTC
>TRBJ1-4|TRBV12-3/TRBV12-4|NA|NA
CASTTRGEKLFF
TGTGCCAGCACCACCAGGGGCGAAAAACTGTTTTTT
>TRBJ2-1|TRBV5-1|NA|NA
CASSIEPRDTYNEQFF
TGCGCCAGCAGCATAGAACCCCGGGACACCTACAATGAGCAGTTCTTC
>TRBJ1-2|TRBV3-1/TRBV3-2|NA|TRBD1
CASSLLPSGQAGYGYTF
TGTGCCAGCAGCCTTCTTCCATCAGGACAGGCGGGCTATGGCTACACCTTC
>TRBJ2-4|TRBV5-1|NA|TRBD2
CASSSGLAVAKNIQYF
TGCGCCAGCAGCTCGGGACTAGCGGTAGCCAAAAACATTCAGTACTTC
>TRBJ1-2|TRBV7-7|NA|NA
CASSPLGEGTNYGYTF
TGTGCTAGCAGCCCCCTCGGCGAGGGCACTAACTATGGCTACACCTTC
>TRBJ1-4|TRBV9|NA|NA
CASSVGRVDEKLFF
TGTGCCAGCAGCGTGGGCAGGGTGGATGAAAAACTGTTTTTT
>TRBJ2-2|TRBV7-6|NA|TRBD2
CASSFGGSGTGELFF
TGTGCCAGCAGCTTCGGCGGGAGTGGCACCGGGGAGCTGTTTTTT
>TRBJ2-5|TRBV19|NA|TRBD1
CASSTGQGFGTQYF
TGTGCCAGTAGTACGGGACAGGGGTTTGGGACCCAGTACTTC
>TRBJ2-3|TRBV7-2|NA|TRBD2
CASSSAGGPVADTQYF
TGTGCCAGCAGCTCAGCGGGAGGGCCTGTAGCAGATACGCAGTATTTT
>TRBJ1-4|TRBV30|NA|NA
CAWQGSKGEKLFF
TGTGCCTGGCAGGGGAGTAAGGGTGAAAAACTGTTTTTT
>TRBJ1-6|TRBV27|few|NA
CASSLVPWAPHSPLHF
TGTGCCAGCAGTTTAGTCCCGTGGGCACCCCATTCACCCCTCCACTTT
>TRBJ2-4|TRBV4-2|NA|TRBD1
CASSQPQGAGNIQYF
TGTGCCAGCAGCCAACCGCAGGGGGCGGGAAACATTCAGTACTTC
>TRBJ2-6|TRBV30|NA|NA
CAWSVWLAGANVLTF
TGTGCCTGGAGTGTATGGCTAGCTGGGGCCAACGTCCTGACTTTC
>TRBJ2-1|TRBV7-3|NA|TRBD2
CASSLGLAGALGEQFF
TGTGCCAGCAGCTTAGGTCTAGCGGGAGCATTGGGTGAGCAGTTCTTC
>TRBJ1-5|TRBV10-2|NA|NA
CASSGEGYQPQHF
TGCGCCAGCAGTGGGGAGGGCTATCAGCCCCAGCATTTT
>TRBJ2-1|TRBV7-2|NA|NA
CATRGGVTHNEQFF
TGTGCCACCCGTGGCGGGGTTACCCACAATGAGCAGTTCTTC